The rows below give T cell receptor beta chains drawn from one sample of a study of shared clonotypes between healthy human individuals. The method was immunoSEQ multiplex PCR; TCRdb's version includes in-frame clones alone and lacks a portion of them. This sample has some 2,000,000 clones, with over 85% found just once. The sequencing sample was made of naive CD8+ T cells sorted from blood. These receptors all stem from a man between 18 and 29 years old in good health. Both conserved end residues are part of each CDR3. D genes are given only for firm matches. Size is omitted from some rows. Given values are once, few, many or a class for expanded clones.

J gene: TRBJ2-5; clone size: -; V gene: TRBV9; D gene: -; CDR3 DNA: TGTGCCAGCAGCCCGCCCCGGGAGACCCGGACCCAGTACTTC; CDR3 protein: CASSPPRETRTQYF
J gene: TRBJ2-3; clone size: -; V gene: TRBV9; D gene: -; CDR3 DNA: TGTGCCAGCAGCGTGGAGGGGGCAGGGGATACGCAGTATTTT; CDR3 protein: CASSVEGAGDTQYF
J gene: TRBJ2-5; clone size: -; V gene: TRBV7-2; D gene: TRBD2; CDR3 DNA: TGTGCCAGCAGCATTAGCGGGAACCAAGAGACCCAGTACTTC; CDR3 protein: CASSISGNQETQYF
J gene: TRBJ2-7; clone size: -; V gene: TRBV5-4; D gene: TRBD2; CDR3 DNA: TGTGCCAGCAGCTTGGTCCCTAGCGGGGGGGCCCACGAGCAGTACTTC; CDR3 protein: CASSLVPSGGAHEQYF
J gene: TRBJ2-7; clone size: -; V gene: TRBV30; D gene: TRBD2; CDR3 DNA: TGTGCCTGGAGTCTAGCGGGAACCTACGAGCAGTACTTC; CDR3 protein: CAWSLAGTYEQYF
J gene: TRBJ1-4; clone size: -; V gene: TRBV7-2; D gene: -; CDR3 DNA: TGTGCCAGCAGCTCCGGGGGGAAGGGCGGTGAAAAACTGTTTTTT; CDR3 protein: CASSSGGKGGEKLFF
J gene: TRBJ1-1; clone size: -; V gene: TRBV4-1; D gene: TRBD1; CDR3 DNA: TGCGCCAGCAGCCTTGGGACAGGGGCCATGAACACTGAAGCTTTCTTT; CDR3 protein: CASSLGTGAMNTEAFF
J gene: TRBJ2-7; clone size: -; V gene: TRBV13; D gene: -; CDR3 DNA: TGTGCCAGCAGCTTAGGAGGGGCAGGGGCGATCCACGAGCAGTACTTC; CDR3 protein: CASSLGGAGAIHEQYF
J gene: TRBJ2-5; clone size: once; V gene: TRBV7-9; D gene: TRBD1; CDR3 DNA: TGTGCCAGCAGCCCGGACAGGGGAAGTGAGAGCGGAGAGACCCAGTACTTC; CDR3 protein: CASSPDRGSESGETQYF
J gene: TRBJ2-2; clone size: -; V gene: TRBV29-1; D gene: TRBD2; CDR3 DNA: TGCAGCGTGTTAAGCGGGGGGAACACCGGGGAGCTGTTTTTT; CDR3 protein: CSVLSGGNTGELFF
J gene: TRBJ1-2; clone size: few; V gene: TRBV7-9; D gene: -; CDR3 DNA: TGTGCCAGCAGCTTAGACAGCGACTATGGCTACACCTTC; CDR3 protein: CASSLDSDYGYTF
J gene: TRBJ2-5; clone size: once; V gene: TRBV28; D gene: -; CDR3 DNA: TGTGCCAGCAGTTTTCCAGGGGACCAAGAGACCCAGTACTTC; CDR3 protein: CASSFPGDQETQYF
J gene: TRBJ2-7; clone size: -; V gene: TRBV2; D gene: TRBD1; CDR3 DNA: TGTGCCAGCAGTGATCGGGACAGGGGCCACTCCTACGAGCAGTACTTC; CDR3 protein: CASSDRDRGHSYEQYF
J gene: TRBJ1-2; clone size: -; V gene: TRBV6-6; D gene: -; CDR3 DNA: TGTGCCAGCAGTTACAGCGAAGGGGCCTATGGCTACACCTTC; CDR3 protein: CASSYSEGAYGYTF
J gene: TRBJ2-6; clone size: -; V gene: TRBV11-2; D gene: -; CDR3 DNA: TGTGCCAGCAGCCCTCGACAGCTGGCCGCTAGAGAAGGGGCCAACGTCCTGACTTTC; CDR3 protein: CASSPRQLAAREGANVLTF
J gene: TRBJ1-5; clone size: -; V gene: TRBV7-9; D gene: -; CDR3 DNA: TGCGCCAGCAGCTTGAGCAATCAGCCCCAGCATTTT; CDR3 protein: CASSLSNQPQHF
J gene: TRBJ2-1; clone size: once; V gene: TRBV7-8; D gene: -; CDR3 DNA: TGTGCCAGCAGCTTAAACAATGAGCAGTTCTTC; CDR3 protein: CASSLNNEQFF
J gene: TRBJ2-3; clone size: -; V gene: TRBV19; D gene: -; CDR3 DNA: TGTGCCACTTGGGGAGGAGATACGCAGTATTTT; CDR3 protein: CATWGGDTQYF
J gene: TRBJ2-7; clone size: -; V gene: TRBV9; D gene: -; CDR3 DNA: TGTGCCAGCAGCGTAGAAGAGGGGGATTACGAGCAGTACTTC; CDR3 protein: CASSVEEGDYEQYF
J gene: TRBJ2-7; clone size: -; V gene: TRBV7-6; D gene: -; CDR3 DNA: TGTGCCAGCAGCTTAGGGCCCCAACCCTACGAGCAGTACTTC; CDR3 protein: CASSLGPQPYEQYF
J gene: TRBJ2-2; clone size: -; V gene: TRBV30; D gene: -; CDR3 DNA: TGTGCCTGGAGTGAATCGGTTGGGAGATCCTGGACCGGGGAGCTGTTTTTT; CDR3 protein: CAWSESVGRSWTGELFF
J gene: TRBJ2-7; clone size: -; V gene: TRBV5-1; D gene: -; CDR3 DNA: TGCGCCAGCAGCTTTACTGGGACAGGGAGCCCGGGGGGGCCTGACGAGCAGTACTTC; CDR3 protein: CASSFTGTGSPGGPDEQYF
J gene: TRBJ2-6; clone size: -; V gene: TRBV7-9; D gene: -; CDR3 DNA: TGTGCCAGCAGCGCCGTCGAGGCTGGGGCCAACGTCCTGACTTTC; CDR3 protein: CASSAVEAGANVLTF
J gene: TRBJ2-2; clone size: -; V gene: TRBV19; D gene: -; CDR3 DNA: TGTGCCAGTAGTGTAGGACAACTACCGAACACCGGGGAGCTGTTTTTT; CDR3 protein: CASSVGQLPNTGELFF
J gene: TRBJ2-7; clone size: -; V gene: TRBV6-6; D gene: -; CDR3 DNA: TGTGCCAGCAGTTACGCCCTGGGCGGGGACTACGAGCAGTACTTC; CDR3 protein: CASSYALGGDYEQYF
J gene: TRBJ2-3; clone size: -; V gene: TRBV25-1; D gene: -; CDR3 DNA: TGTGCCAGCATGGCGTGGGGCGGCACAGATACGCAGTATTTT; CDR3 protein: CASMAWGGTDTQYF
J gene: TRBJ2-2; clone size: few; V gene: TRBV6-5; D gene: -; CDR3 DNA: TGTGCCAGCAGTTACTATTTCGAACAGACCGGGGAGCTGTTTTTT; CDR3 protein: CASSYYFEQTGELFF
J gene: TRBJ1-6; clone size: -; V gene: TRBV19; D gene: -; CDR3 DNA: TGTGCCAGTGGACAGTACTCCTATAATTCACCCCTCCACTTT; CDR3 protein: CASGQYSYNSPLHF
J gene: TRBJ2-1; clone size: once; V gene: TRBV4-1; D gene: -; CDR3 DNA: TGCGCCAGCAGCCAAGTGGGGGAAGTATATGAGCAGTTCTTC; CDR3 protein: CASSQVGEVYEQFF
J gene: TRBJ1-2; clone size: -; V gene: TRBV13; D gene: -; CDR3 DNA: TGTGCCAGCAGCTTAGGGGCAGAACGTCACTATGGCTACACCTTC; CDR3 protein: CASSLGAERHYGYTF
J gene: TRBJ2-2; clone size: -; V gene: TRBV27; D gene: -; CDR3 DNA: TGTGCCAGCAGCTTCGCAGGGAACACCGGGGAGCTGTTTTTT; CDR3 protein: CASSFAGNTGELFF
J gene: TRBJ2-3; clone size: -; V gene: TRBV7-6; D gene: -; CDR3 DNA: TGTGCCAGCAGCTTAGAGGCAGGGGGCACAGATACGCAGTATTTT; CDR3 protein: CASSLEAGGTDTQYF
J gene: TRBJ1-6; clone size: once; V gene: TRBV30; D gene: -; CDR3 DNA: TGTGCCTGGACAATAGGGGGTCACACCTATAATTCACCCCTCCACTTT; CDR3 protein: CAWTIGGHTYNSPLHF
J gene: TRBJ2-7; clone size: once; V gene: TRBV19; D gene: -; CDR3 DNA: TGTGCCAGTAGTATAGGGACAGAATCCTACGAGCAGTACTTC; CDR3 protein: CASSIGTESYEQYF
J gene: TRBJ2-2; clone size: once; V gene: TRBV13; D gene: -; CDR3 DNA: TGTGCCAGCAGCTTACGAGGGATCGACACCGGGGAGCTGTTTTTT; CDR3 protein: CASSLRGIDTGELFF
J gene: TRBJ1-3; clone size: -; V gene: TRBV28; D gene: -; CDR3 DNA: TGTGCCAGCAGTCGGGGGATATCGGGAAACACCATATATTTT; CDR3 protein: CASSRGISGNTIYF
J gene: TRBJ1-1; clone size: -; V gene: TRBV7-9; D gene: -; CDR3 DNA: TGTGCCAGCAGCTTAGTACACCCGAACACTGAAGCTTTCTTT; CDR3 protein: CASSLVHPNTEAFF
J gene: TRBJ2-7; clone size: -; V gene: TRBV5-1; D gene: -; CDR3 DNA: TGCGCCAGCAGCCCAATGTACGAACAGGGCTCCTACGAGCAGTACTTC; CDR3 protein: CASSPMYEQGSYEQYF
J gene: TRBJ1-2; clone size: -; V gene: TRBV19; D gene: -; CDR3 DNA: TGTGCCAGTAGGCCAGACACCTATGGCTACACCTTC; CDR3 protein: CASRPDTYGYTF
J gene: TRBJ2-7; clone size: -; V gene: TRBV5-1; D gene: -; CDR3 DNA: TGCGCCAGCAGCTTGGTCCCGACCTACGAGCAGTACTTC; CDR3 protein: CASSLVPTYEQYF
J gene: TRBJ2-3; clone size: once; V gene: TRBV28; D gene: TRBD2; CDR3 DNA: TGTGCCAGCAGTTTGGCGACTAGCGGGGAGGAAGATACGCAGTATTTT; CDR3 protein: CASSLATSGEEDTQYF
J gene: TRBJ1-1; clone size: -; V gene: TRBV7-9; D gene: -; CDR3 DNA: TGTGCCAGCAGCCCCTGGGACGGAGGGAACACTGAAGCTTTCTTT; CDR3 protein: CASSPWDGGNTEAFF
J gene: TRBJ1-5; clone size: once; V gene: TRBV27; D gene: -; CDR3 DNA: TGTGCCAGCAGTTTATACTCCGGGAATCAGCCCCAGCATTTT; CDR3 protein: CASSLYSGNQPQHF